These 3 T cell receptor beta chains share one sample of origin, sequenced in a study of metastatic and nonmetastatic thyroid tumors. TCRdb re-processed the PCR reads through MiXCR. The repertoire holds 20,000 to 30,000 clones, with roughly 26% as singletons. All patients were treatment-naive before thyroid surgery. Sequenced: blood. The receptors originated from a female donor with papillary thyroid cancer or a benign thyroid nodule (not recorded which). Some clones in this sample may be carry-over from other donors' samples.

This clone was seen once. The chain recombines TRBV20-1 with TRBJ1-1, with D possibly being TRBD1 (5 bases). The CDR3 is 14 residues long. Germline values: CDR1 DFQATT, CDR2 SNEGSKA (reference sequence). The V gene lost 6 bases and the J gene lost 3 bases, with 17 bases spanning the gap. CDR3 loop: CSAPSGVRDTEAFF. CDR3 bases: TGCAGTGCCCCCTCGGGGGTGCGTGACACTGAAGCTTTCTTT.

This clone was recorded many times. The J gene is TRBJ1-1, the V gene TRBV6-6, with TRBD1 as a possible D gene (5 bases). The CDR3 is made up of 20 amino acids. Germline loops: CDR1 MNHNY, CDR2 SVGAGI (reference sequence). V was trimmed by 6 bases and J by 4 bases, leaving 33 bases between them. CDR3 region: CASRREDRQLLGLASTEAFF. Here the CDR3 DNA reads TGTGCCAGCAGGCGGGAAGACAGACAGCTTCTTGGCCTCGCTAGCACTGAAGCTTTCTTT.

A few counts support this clone. An end of the junction does not agree with germline; a read error may underlie this. The chain joins TRBV10-2 to TRBJ2-2; weak D call: TRBD2 (5 bases). The CDR3 is 12 amino acids. Germline CDR1 is WSHSY and CDR2 is SAAADI. The CDR3 is CASSDVIGELFF. The DNA of the CDR3 is TGCGCCAGCAGTGATGTTATCGGGGAGCTTTTTTTT.